Sequencing of this TCR beta chain was carried out in a study of siplizumab effects on memory and regulatory T cells. Generated by immunoSEQ multiplex PCR, the TCRdb table keeps only in-frame clones and is missing some. The sample lists roughly 60,000 clones; approximately 95% were seen once. Study results and caveats: Assignment to unstimulated subsets succeeded for only a minor fraction of the alloreactive clones. Sequences that were alloreactive and traceable to unstimulated CD4+ memory cells were significantly reduced by siplizumab.

Turning to this clone: What it binds is unknown.

Per germline, CDR1 LNHDA and CDR2 SQIVND (reference sequence). The CDR3 length is 14 residues. The V and J ends lost 4 bases and 7 bases, in that order; junction bases with no gene match: 9. This rearrangement joins TRBV19 to TRBJ2-7; TRBD1 matches 8 bases. Material for sequencing was CD8+ T cells sorted from blood. This clonotype was sampled from a human donor in good health. The CDR3 region is CASSRNDRGGEQYF. DNA of the CDR3: TGTGCCAGTAGTAGAAACGACAGGGGAGGAGAGCAGTACTTC.